The T cell receptor (beta chain) described here comes from a study of cytomegalovirus exposure and HLA in healthy donors. Study in general: Earlier work reported roughly 120 million unique TCR beta sequences from about 200 million T cells.

Germline V gene data show CDR1 as SGDLS and CDR2 as YYNGEE. Trimming at V came to 0 bases and at J to 4 bases, leaving 3 bases not matched to a gene. The CDR3 has 15 residues. It was healthy bone marrow donors who served as donors. PCR employed 60 Vbeta and 13 Jbeta primers. Libraries were prepared by immunoSEQ multiplex PCR; TCRdb keeps only in-frame clonotypes and omits some of them. The sample includes 200,000 to 250,000 clones, approximately 88% of them seen just once. Comment on this clone: The target antigen is unknown.

Study observations and caveats: A later analysis linked around 15,000 TCR beta sequences to HLA alleles at 0.05 false discovery rate.

The J gene is TRBJ2-1, the V gene TRBV9; the match to TRBD2 covers 8 bases. Sequencing was performed on PBMCs. This TCR was recovered from a boy younger than 10 in good health and CMV-seronegative. The CDR3 region is CASSVAAGGYNEQFF. DNA of the CDR3: TGTGCCAGCAGCGTAGCGGCGGGGGGATACAATGAGCAGTTCTTC.